This entry lists 20 T cell receptor beta chains sequenced from one sample in a study of tumor-infiltrating lymphocytes in primary liver carcinoma. Extraction also yielded germline DNA, while blood RNA was obtained from unsorted whole blood. Using a constant-region primer together with ProtoScript II reverse transcriptase, TCR beta cDNA was made from around 500 ng of total RNA. The TCR beta library was amplified through three nested multiplex PCR rounds in a modified ARM-PCR procedure. A C-beta reverse primer was combined with TRBV1-TRBV30 forward primers in the first two PCR rounds, and each round had around 11 cycles. TCRdb re-analysed the multiplex PCR reads in MiXCR, keeping a single row per CDR3 protein. The table lists 300,000 to 400,000 distinct CDR3 sequences, approximately 65% of them singletons, with about 6.5% in the top ten. What was sequenced was peripheral blood. These receptor sequences come from a man aged 35-49 years with primary liver carcinoma and hepatitis B virus infection.

There are a few counts of this clonotype. A much larger clone lies a single base off, so this may be a read error. V gene TRBV6-2 or TRBV6-3 combines with J gene TRBJ2-1, with 11 bases fitting TRBD2. Per germline, CDR1 MNHEY and CDR2 SVGEGT. The CDR3 consists of 13 residues. Germline trimming cut 10 bases from V and 8 bases from J; bases unmatched to any gene: 7. As DNA, the CDR3 is TGTGCCAACAGATTAGCGGGAGGGCATGAGCAGTTCTTC. Its translation: CANRLAGGHEQFF.

With regard to this clonotype: The junction differs from germline at one of its ends, possibly a read error. This chain connects TRBV5-5 to TRBJ2-3; a weak D match, TRBD2 (5 bases). Looked up from germline, CDR1 is SGHKS and CDR2 is YYEKEE (reference sequence). CDR3 size: 14 residues. CDR3 amino acids: CVSSPEWEPDMQYF. For the CDR3, the DNA is TGTGTCAGCAGCCCCGAGTGGGAGCCGGATATGCAGTATTTT.

The rearrangement links TRBV11-2 to TRBJ2-7, with D possibly being TRBD1 (7 bases). This CDR3 comprises 15 residues. The V gene's germline CDR1 is SGHAT and CDR2 FQNNGV. V lost 4 bases and J lost 3, with 16 bases in between. CDR3 region: CASSYLTGRNYEQYF. CDR3 nucleotide sequence: TGTGCCAGCAGCTACCTGACAGGGAGGAACTACGAGCAGTACTTC. The entire variable domain, with the rest obtained from reference TRBV11-2 and TRBJ2-7, is as follows: EAGVAQSPRYKIIEKRQSVAFWCNPISGHATLYWYQQILGQGPKLLIQFQNNGVVDDSQLPKDRFSAERLKGVDSTLKIQPAKLEDSAVYLCASSYLTGRNYEQYFGPGTRLTVT.

Details on this clonotype: This may be a read error, as it is one base from a much larger clone. As the CDR3 is not closed by the conserved phenylalanine or tryptophan, this likely results from a read error. The chain combines TRBV5-6 with TRBJ2-5, with TRBD2 matching over 13 bases. Losses at the gene ends were 4 bases for V and 4 bases for J; bases not matched to a gene: 10. The CDR3 sequence is 17 residues long. The germline V gene encodes CDR1 SGHDT and CDR2 YYEEEE. CDR3 sequence: CASSLWTSGRAGETQYL. As DNA, the CDR3 is TGTGCCAGCAGCCTATGGACTAGCGGGAGAGCCGGAGAGACCCAGTACCTC.

This clonotype was counted ten times or more. J is TRBJ1-1 and V is TRBV4-1; D gene uncertain. V gave up 6 bases and J gave up 2 bases, with 7 bases separating them. Germline CDR1 and CDR2: MGHRA and YSYEKL. The length of the CDR3 is 12 residues. In nucleotides, the CDR3 is TGCGCCAGCAGAAACAGAAACACTGAAGCTTTCTTT. This encodes CASRNRNTEAFF.

In regard to this clonotype: Just one base apart from a much larger clone, this may be a read error. The V and J genes are TRBV6-2 or TRBV6-3 and TRBJ2-2; D is possibly TRBD2 (5 bases). The germline CDR1 and CDR2 sequences are MNHEY and SVGEGT. The CDR3 runs to 13 residues. The CDR3 spells CASSYTHTGELLF. Written as DNA, the CDR3 is TGTGCCAGCAGTTACACCCACACCGGGGAGCTGTTGTTT.

This clonotype was seen more than once but under ten times. The V and J genes are TRBV7-9 and TRBJ1-4; D is unclear. The CDR3 consists of 14 residues. CDR1 SEHNR and CDR2 FQNEAQ come from the germline V gene (reference sequence). The V and J ends lost 5 bases and 3 bases respectively, with 10 bases between them. The CDR3 loop reads CASSLEYSNEKLFF. The CDR3 DNA reads as TGTGCCAGCAGCCTGGAATACTCTAATGAAAAACTGTTTTTT.

Points on this clonotype: Germline and junction disagree at one end, which may indicate a read error. The chain links TRBV11-2 to TRBJ2-3, with D perhaps given as TRBD1 or TRBD2 (6 bases each). CDR3 length: 16 residues. Germline V CDR1 and CDR2: SGHAT, FQNNGV. The CDR3 DNA reads TGTGCCAGCAGCTTAGGGGGGGCCACTGACACAGATACACAGTATTTT. This encodes CASSLGGATDTDTQYF.

The genes are TRBV6-4 and TRBJ2-3; TRBD2 is a possible D gene (5 bases). Germline CDR1 and CDR2: MRHNA and SNTAGT. V lost 3 bases and J lost 6, with 16 bases in between. This CDR3 region has 15 residues. CDR3 sequence: CASSEGSGVSDTQYF. The CDR3 DNA sequence: TGTGCCAGCAGTGAAGGGAGTGGGGTGTCGGATACGCAGTATTTT.

The rearrangement uses TRBV10-1 and TRBJ2-7; 8 bases are shared with TRBD1. Trimming took 4 bases from V and 2 from J; bases not matched to a gene: 7. CDR3 length: 15 residues. Germline V gene sequence: CDR1 WNHNN, CDR2 SYGVQD (reference sequence). The CDR3 sequence: CASSVGSTGAYEQYF. The CDR3 DNA sequence: TGCGCCAGCAGTGTAGGATCGACAGGGGCCTACGAGCAGTACTTC.

This clonotype was recorded only once. This may be a read error: a much more frequent sequence differs by one nucleotide. The V gene is TRBV10-3, the J gene TRBJ2-2; D is tentatively TRBD1 or TRBD2 (7 bases each). The CDR3 length is 12 residues. Germline V lookup: CDR1 ENHRY, CDR2 SYGVKD. DNA for the CDR3: TGTGCCACTCAACAGGGGAGCGGGGTGCTGTTTTTT. Protein product: CATQQGSGVLFF.

This sequence joins TRBV20-1 and TRBJ2-5; D could derive from TRBD1 or TRBD2 (5 bases each). CDR1 DFQATT and CDR2 SNEGSKA come from the germline V gene (reference sequence). This CDR3 comprises 11 residues. The V and J ends lost 5 bases and 5 bases respectively, with 9 bases between them. Here the CDR3 DNA reads TGCAGTGCTCTGGGGACGGAGACCCAGTACTTC. This translates into CSALGTETQYF.

A few counts support this clonotype. The CDR3 is CASSATAGVRYEQYF. CDR3 coding DNA: TGTGCCAGCAGTGCCACGGCGGGAGTTAGATACGAGCAGTACTTC. The rearrangement links TRBV25-1 to TRBJ2-7, with 7 bases matching TRBD2. In germline, CDR1 is MGHDK, CDR2 SYGVNS. The CDR3 totals 15 residues. The trim removed 4 bases at V and 4 bases at J, leaving 10 bases unmatched.

This clonotype was counted only a few times. The chain links TRBV5-1 to TRBJ2-1, with D unclear. Germline CDR1 reads SGHRS; CDR2 reads YFSETQ. V lost 0 bases, J lost 4 bases, and 5 bases lay in between. This CDR3 is built from 13 residues. CDR3 nucleotide sequence: TGCGCCAGCAGCTTGGGTGATTACAATGAGCAGTTCTTC. Translating it yields CASSLGDYNEQFF.

A note on this clonotype: One junction end disagrees with the germline gene, perhaps due to a read error. V and J are TRBV11-2 and TRBJ2-2, with D possibly being TRBD1 or TRBD2 (5 bases each). Per germline, CDR1 SGHAT and CDR2 FQNNGV. The CDR3 extends over 21 amino acids. The CDR3: CASSILGEWAYVAANTRELFF. CDR3 in DNA: TGTGCCAGCAGCATTCTGGGGGAGTGGGCATATGTGGCAGCGAACACCAGGGAGCTGTTTTTT.

This clonotype was seen repeatedly, ten times or more. This chain links TRBV6-5 with TRBJ2-1, with D uncertain. The V and J ends lost 2 bases and 0 bases respectively, with 5 bases between them. The CDR3 covers 14 residues. Per the germline V gene, CDR1 is MNHEY and CDR2 is SVGAGI. The CDR3 spells CASSYQFSYNEQFF. CDR3 sequence (DNA): TGTGCCAGCAGTTACCAGTTCTCCTACAATGAGCAGTTCTTC.

Worth noting for this clonotype: As the CDR3 is not closed by the conserved phenylalanine or tryptophan, this likely results from a read error. The V and J genes are TRBV11-2 and TRBJ2-1; TRBD2 is a possible D gene (6 bases). Trimming stripped 0 bases from V and 6 bases from J, with 15 bases between. This CDR3 region has 16 residues. From germline, CDR1 is SGHAT and CDR2 FQNNGV. CDR3 coding DNA: TGTGCCAGCAGCTTAGATCCTAGCGTGAGTATCAATGAGCAGTTCTTA. It is translated as CASSLDPSVSINEQFL.

Turning to this clonotype: A read error may produce the germline difference seen at one junction end. This chain joins TRBV11-1 and TRBJ2-3, with D tentatively TRBD1 or TRBD2 (5 bases each). This CDR3 has 16 residues. CDR1 and CDR2 (germline): SGHAT, FQDESV (reference sequence). This CDR3 reads CASSLRGAASTGTQYF. The CDR3 nucleotides are TGCGCCAGCAGCTTAAGGGGAGCAGCTAGCACAGGTACGCAGTATTTT. The full variable domain, completed using reference TRBV11-1 and TRBJ2-3, is EAEVAQSPRYKITEKSQAVAFWCDPISGHATLYWYRQILGQGPELLVQFQDESVVDDSQLPKDRFSAERLKGVDSTLKIQPAELGDSAMYLCASSLRGAASTGTQYFGPGTRLTVL.

This clonotype was detected a few times. The V gene is TRBV5-4, the J gene TRBJ2-3, with 9 bases that match TRBD2. From germline, CDR1 is SGHNT and CDR2 YYREEE (reference sequence). V shed 9 bases, J shed 2 bases, and the junction held 13 bases outside the gene matches. The CDR3 length is 16 residues. The CDR3 DNA reads TGTGCCATCCAACCGCAAGCGGGAGGCCACACAGATACGCAGTATTTT. This codes for CAIQPQAGGHTDTQYF.

The rearrangement uses TRBV11-3 and TRBJ2-1, with a weak D call TRBD2 (5 bases). The germline V gene encodes CDR1 SGHNT and CDR2 YENEEA. V was pared by 6 bases and J by 9 bases, with 15 bases between. The CDR3 sequence is 13 residues long. The CDR3 is CASRPVREGEQFF. The DNA for the CDR3 is TGTGCCAGCAGGCCCGTGAGGGAAGGTGAGCAGTTCTTC.